The 30 T cell receptor beta chains listed next were all sequenced from one sample in a study of T-cell reconstitution after alpha-beta-depleted transplantation in children. During its preparation, the TCRbeta library received unique molecular identifiers. TCRdb fed the PCR reads into MiXCR, producing one record per CDR3 protein. The sample includes about 74,000 distinct CDR3 sequences, roughly 14% of them seen just once. This material consisted of PBMCs, mostly from graft donor cells, taken 180 days after TCRalphabeta/CD19-depleted stem cell transplant. These receptor sequences come from a male patient aged 2 to 10 who had a stem cell transplant for acute lymphoblastic leukemia, so the T cells may come from the graft donor.

This clonotype occurred a few times. The chain combines TRBV4-2 with TRBJ2-3; D ambiguous. This CDR3 has 15 residues. CDR1 and CDR2 (germline): LGHNA, YNFKEQ. V shed 5 bases and J shed 0 bases, with 12 bases lying between them. The CDR3 loop reads CASSLRTDSTDTQYF. CDR3 DNA sequence: TGTGCCAGCAGCTTAAGAACAGATAGCACAGATACGCAGTATTTT.

This clonotype was detected a few times. The chain employs TRBV29-1 and TRBJ2-1, with D possibly matching TRBD2 (7 bases). The CDR3 extends over 13 amino acids. Germline values: CDR1 SQVTM, CDR2 ANQGSEA. V gave up 4 bases and J gave up 4 bases, with 11 bases separating them. The DNA of the CDR3 is TGCAGCGTTGCGCGGGGGCTTTACAATGAGCAGTTCTTC. This gives the protein CSVARGLYNEQFF.

This clonotype was found once. This sequence joins TRBV28 and TRBJ1-1; D call uncertain. V shed 2 bases and J shed 0 bases, with 10 bases lying between them. CDR1 is MDHEN, CDR2 SYDVKM, per germline. CDR3 length: 15 residues. CDR3 sequence (DNA): TGTGCCAGCAGTTTAGCCAGAGATATGAACACTGAAGCTTTCTTT. Translation: CASSLARDMNTEAFF.

The chain is built from TRBV7-6 and TRBJ2-2, with a tentative D call TRBD1 (6 bases). CDR3 size: 14 residues. The germline CDR1 and CDR2 sequences are SGHVS and FNYEAQ. The V end lost 6 bases, the J end lost 3 bases, and 11 bases lay between the germline ends. CDR3 sequence reads: CASRGGAYTGELFF. The DNA of the CDR3 is TGTGCCAGCAGAGGGGGAGCATACACCGGGGAGCTGTTTTTT.

This clonotype was found many times. The chain joins TRBV20-1 to TRBJ2-3; D ambiguous. The CDR3 has 9 amino acids. Trimming took 3 bases from V and 6 from J, leaving 1 base between them. Germline V gene data show CDR1 as DFQATT and CDR2 as SNEGSKA (reference sequence). CDR3 DNA sequence: TGCAGTGCTAGCGATACGCAGTATTTT. Its protein is CSASDTQYF.

In this sample, this clonotype turned up a few times. The gene calls are TRBV27 and TRBJ1-1; maybe TRBD1 (5 bases). V lost 6 bases, J lost 5 bases, and 10 bases lay in between. Germline V gene lookup returns CDR1 MNHEY and CDR2 SMNVEV (reference sequence). The CDR3 extends over 12 amino acids. CDR3 in amino acids: CASSPGLTEAFF. The CDR3 DNA is TGTGCCAGCAGCCCAGGGTTGACTGAAGCTTTCTTT.

The chain couples TRBV4-3 to TRBJ1-2; TRBD1 might be the D (6 bases). CDR3 length equals 15 residues. Trimming pared 0 bases from V and 10 bases from J, leaving 18 bases between. Germline V lookup: CDR1 LGHNA, CDR2 YSLEER. Here the CDR3 reads CASSQDQGPPLVYTF. The CDR3, as DNA: TGCGCCAGCAGCCAAGATCAGGGGCCGCCCTTAGTCTACACCTTC.

This clonotype appeared a few times. This chain uses TRBV28 with TRBJ2-7; the match to TRBD2 covers 8 bases. V lost 3 bases, J lost 5 bases, and 6 bases stayed unmatched. There are 14 residues in the CDR3. Per the germline V gene, CDR1 is MDHEN and CDR2 is SYDVKM. DNA of the CDR3: TGTGCCAGCAGTTTGGCTAGCGGGTTCCACGAGCAGTACTTC. Its protein product is CASSLASGFHEQYF.

Worth noting for this clonotype: A much larger clone differs from this one at a single base, so this may be a read error. This chain links TRBV5-1 with TRBJ1-6; D is undetermined. The CDR3 runs 14 residues. V was shortened by 0 bases and J by 13 bases, with 14 bases between the two germline ends. CDR1 is SGHRS, CDR2 YFSETQ, per germline. The chain's CDR3 is CASSLGLPNFPLHF. In DNA, the CDR3 is TGCGCCAGCAGCTTGGGACTGCCCAATTTTCCCCTCCACTTT.

This clonotype was detected only a few times. This chain uses TRBV5-6 with TRBJ2-2; 9 bases align to TRBD2. Germline V gene sequence: CDR1 SGHDT, CDR2 YYEEEE. With V trimmed by 5 bases and J by 1 base, 6 bases remained unmatched. CDR3 size: 16 residues. CDR3 in DNA: TGTGCCAGCAGTTTGACTAGCGGTATGAACACCGGGGAGCTGTTTTTT. Its protein product is CASSLTSGMNTGELFF.

This clonotype has just a few counts. The chain couples TRBV10-2 to TRBJ1-1; perhaps TRBD1 as D (5 bases). The CDR3 contains 13 residues. CDR1 is WSHSY and CDR2 is SAAADI in the germline V gene. The germline V and J ends were trimmed by 2 bases and 4 bases, with 8 bases remaining between them. CDR3 in DNA: TGCGCCAGCAGTGAGCTGGGGGGCACTGAAGCTTTCTTT. Translated: CASSELGGTEAFF.

The chain couples TRBV5-1 to TRBJ2-7; tentatively, D is TRBD1 or TRBD2 (6 bases each). This CDR3 has 13 amino acids. In germline, CDR1 is SGHRS, CDR2 YFSETQ. V lost 4 bases and J 6 bases, leaving 14 bases between the germline ends. CDR3 in DNA: TGCGCCAGCAGCAGGGGGGATCAGCCCGAGCAGTACTTC. Its protein product is CASSRGDQPEQYF. The full variable domain, with the rest looked up from reference TRBV5-1 and TRBJ2-7, is KAGVTQTPRYLIKTRGQQVTLSCSPISGHRSVSWYQQTPGQGLQFLFEYFSETQRNKGNFPGRFSGRQFSNSRSEMNVSTLELGDSALYLCASSRGDQPEQYFGPGTRLTVT.

V usage is TRBV6-5 and J usage is TRBJ1-1, with a possible D match to TRBD1 (5 bases). The CDR3 extends over 15 amino acids. V gave up 5 bases and J gave up 4 bases, with 17 bases separating them. CDR1 and CDR2 (germline): MNHEY, SVGAGI. For the CDR3, the DNA is TGTGCCAGCAGTCTCGGTTTGGGGCTCCCCACTGAAGCTTTCTTT. Protein: CASSLGLGLPTEAFF.

V usage is TRBV5-6 and J usage is TRBJ2-7; 7 bases match TRBD1. The CDR3 covers 16 residues. Germline V gene sequence: CDR1 SGHDT, CDR2 YYEEEE. J was trimmed by 1 base and V by 0 bases; bases with no gene match: 7. The CDR3 region is CASSLVDRVASYEQYF. The CDR3 DNA reads TGTGCCAGCAGCTTGGTCGACAGGGTGGCTTCCTACGAGCAGTACTTC.

This clonotype turned up a few times. The chain is built from TRBV7-6 and TRBJ2-7, with TRBD2 matching 7 bases. The CDR3 spans 15 residues. J gave up 7 bases and V 0 bases, and 9 bases lay outside the gene matches. In germline, CDR1 is SGHVS, CDR2 FNYEAQ. The CDR3 is CASSLAAGGRREQYF. The CDR3 DNA follows: TGTGCCAGCAGCTTAGCGGCCGGGGGGAGGAGAGAGCAGTACTTC.

There are a few counts of this clonotype. This chain connects TRBV7-2 to TRBJ1-1; no reliable D call. The V gene lost 2 bases and the J gene lost 0 bases, with 10 bases spanning the gap. CDR1 and CDR2 from the germline V gene are SGHTA and FQGNSA. The CDR3 spans 15 residues. The CDR3 region has the DNA TGTGCCAGCAGCTTACCGAACACCATGAACACTGAAGCTTTCTTT. This gives the protein CASSLPNTMNTEAFF.

This clonotype has more than one count but fewer than ten. J is TRBJ2-5 and V is TRBV29-1; D is uncertain. V lost 5 bases, J lost 9 bases, and 16 bases lay in between. This CDR3 comprises 12 residues. Per the germline V gene, CDR1 is SQVTM and CDR2 is ANQGSEA. The CDR3 DNA reads TGCAGCGTTAGGGATCTTCCAAGAGCCCAGTACTTC. Amino acids: CSVRDLPRAQYF. The complete variable domain, with remaining parts taken from reference TRBV29-1 and TRBJ2-5, reads SAVISQKPSRDICQRGTSLTIQCQVDSQVTMMFWYRQQPGQSLTLIATANQGSEATYESGFVIDKFPISRPNLTFSTLTVSNMSPEDSSIYLCSVRDLPRAQYFGPGTRLLVL.

In this sample, this clonotype turned up a few times. The CDR3 reads CASSLTGGEQYF. For the CDR3, the DNA is TGTGCCAGCAGCCTCACAGGGGGCGAGCAGTACTTC. V usage is TRBV7-9 and J usage is TRBJ2-7; 8 nucleotides agree with TRBD1. The germline CDR1 and CDR2 sequences are SEHNR and FQNEAQ (reference sequence). There are 12 residues in the CDR3. The junction had 3 bases not matched to a gene; V was cut back by 5 bases and J by 6 bases.

This clonotype turned up a few times. The chain combines TRBV4-2 with TRBJ2-3; no firm D call. The CDR3 is made up of 12 amino acids. Per the germline V gene, CDR1 is LGHNA and CDR2 is YNFKEQ. The V end lost 1 base, the J end lost 5 bases, and 4 bases lay between the germline ends. The CDR3 loop is CASSQVGDTQYF. DNA for the CDR3: TGTGCCAGCAGCCAAGTAGGAGATACGCAGTATTTT.

The chain uses TRBV6-1 and TRBJ2-7, with TRBD1 matching over 10 bases. There are 13 residues in the CDR3. With 5 bases clipped from V and 7 bases from J, the junction kept 5 bases outside the gene matches. Germline V gene sequence: CDR1 MNHNS, CDR2 SASEGT. CDR3 DNA: TGTGCCAGCAGTATGACGGGACAGGGGGAGCAGTACTTC. This sequence encodes CASSMTGQGEQYF.

A note on this clonotype: The junction does not match germline at one end; this may be a read error. V is TRBV10-3 and J is TRBJ1-6; D is unresolved. This CDR3 comprises 12 residues. CDR1 and CDR2 (germline): ENHRY, SYGVKD. CDR3 sequence: CAVSRPDSPLHF. As DNA, the CDR3 is TGTGCCGTCAGTCGACCGGATTCACCCCTCCACTTT.

This chain joins TRBV4-3 and TRBJ2-7; D is perhaps TRBD1 (6 bases). Deletions cut 5 bases from V and 1 base from J, with 12 bases between. The germline V gene encodes CDR1 LGHNA and CDR2 YSLEER. The length of the CDR3 is 14 residues. The CDR3 here is CASSRDTASYEQYF. The CDR3 DNA reads TGCGCCAGCAGCAGGGACACCGCGTCCTACGAGCAGTACTTC.

Comments on this clonotype: This may stem from a read error, because a much larger clone lies one nucleotide away. This chain links TRBV5-5 with TRBJ2-3; 10 bases are a match to TRBD2. Germline V gives CDR1 SGHKS, CDR2 YYEKEE (reference sequence). The CDR3 is 16 residues long. The V segment lost 0 bases and the J segment 5 bases; nucleotides outside the gene matches: 6. For the CDR3, the DNA is TGTGCCAGCAGCTTGGCCCAGCGGGGGGGCAGAGATACGCAGTATTTT. This translates into CASSLAQRGGRDTQYF.

This chain joins TRBV6-2 or TRBV6-3 and TRBJ1-6; the D gene is possibly TRBD1 (5 bases). Germline V lookup: CDR1 MNHEY, CDR2 SVGEGT. Trimming stripped 6 bases from V and 0 bases from J, with 15 bases between. CDR3 length equals 17 residues. The CDR3 loop is CASSRPGTSSYNSPLHF. As DNA, the CDR3 is TGTGCCAGCAGCCGACCCGGGACGAGCTCCTATAATTCACCCCTCCACTTT.

This clonotype has only a few counts. The chain joins TRBV7-2 to TRBJ1-6, with a possible D match to TRBD1 (5 bases). Germline CDR1 SGHTA, CDR2 FQGNSA. This CDR3 is 15 amino acids long. Trimming pared 5 bases from V and 9 bases from J, leaving 17 bases between. For the CDR3, the DNA is TGTGCCAGCAGCCCGGGGGTCCTAGAGGGTTCACCCCTCCACTTT. Protein product: CASSPGVLEGSPLHF.

This clonotype occurred a few times. The chain employs TRBV28 and TRBJ2-7; unclear D gene. The CDR3 has 11 amino acids. With 8 bases removed from V and 3 bases from J, the gap between germline ends came to 8 bases. CDR1 is MDHEN, CDR2 SYDVKM, per germline. In DNA form, the CDR3 reads TGTGCCAGCTACCCCGTCTACGAGCAGTACTTC. Residues: CASYPVYEQYF.

The gene calls are TRBV7-2 and TRBJ1-4, with 9 positions matching TRBD1. CDR3 length equals 15 residues. The germline gives CDR1 SGHTA, CDR2 FQGNSA. The trim removed 3 bases at V and 6 bases at J, leaving 5 bases unmatched. CDR3 region: CASSFPDRGYEKLFF. CDR3 nucleotides: TGTGCCAGCAGCTTCCCGGACAGGGGTTATGAAAAACTGTTTTTT.

The V call is TRBV20-1, the J call TRBJ2-1; tentatively, D is TRBD1 (5 bases). The CDR3 runs to 11 residues. V lost 6 bases and J 7 bases, leaving 10 bases between the germline ends. Germline V gene sequence: CDR1 DFQATT, CDR2 SNEGSKA (reference sequence). The CDR3 region is CSARRGNEQFF. In DNA form, the CDR3 reads TGCAGTGCCCGAAGGGGTAATGAGCAGTTCTTC.

This clonotype was counted between two and nine times. The chain has TRBV3-1 and TRBJ1-1, with D possibly TRBD1 on 6 matching bases. This CDR3 contains 14 residues. Looked up from germline, CDR1 is LGHDT and CDR2 is YNNKEL (reference sequence). The V gene lost 4 bases and the J gene lost 10 bases, with 19 bases spanning the gap. The CDR3 is CASSPAGADVGAFF. In nucleotides, the CDR3 is TGTGCCAGCAGCCCCGCGGGGGCGGACGTAGGAGCTTTCTTT.

This clonotype was seen a few times. The rearrangement uses TRBV7-9 and TRBJ1-1; D call uncertain. The CDR3 runs to 12 residues. From germline, CDR1 is SEHNR and CDR2 FQNEAQ (reference sequence). Trimming left V 0 bases short and J 8 bases short, with 7 bases between. The DNA for the CDR3 is TGTGCCAGCAGCTTAGCCGGGAGAGAAGCTTTCTTT. Translated, it gives CASSLAGREAFF.